Sequencing of this T cell receptor (beta chain) was carried out in a study of Graves' ophthalmopathy and Graves' hyperthyroidism. This CDR3 has 18 amino acids. Germline CDR1 reads LNHDA; CDR2 reads SQIVND (reference sequence). Germline trimming cut 4 bases from V and 4 bases from J; bases unmatched to any gene: 10. As the template, RNA transcripts were used to amplify TCR beta CDR3 regions. First-round RT-PCR employed HTBI primers, with a second-round multiplex PCR after it. TCRdb reanalysed the multiplex PCR reads using MiXCR and keeps one entry per CDR3 protein. Seen here are roughly 350,000 distinct CDR3 sequences, roughly 17% observed once, and the top ten hold 2% to 2.5%. This clonotype was detected many times.

The source material was peripheral blood. The chain is built from TRBV19 and TRBJ2-2; 12 bases match TRBD2. The sequence derives from an adult woman with stable Graves' hyperthyroidism. CDR3 in amino acids: CASSTGLAGTERTGELFF. In DNA form, the CDR3 reads TGTGCCAGTAGTACCGGACTAGCGGGAACCGAACGCACCGGGGAGCTGTTTTTT.